These 22 T cell receptor beta chains were all obtained from the same sample, sequenced in a study of cytomegalovirus exposure and HLA in healthy donors. PCR was performed using 60 Vbeta and 13 Jbeta primers. Clones were read by immunoSEQ multiplex PCR, and TCRdb kept only the in-frame ones, dropping some. In the table there are nearly 95,000 clones, approximately 57% of which are singletons. The specimen sequenced was PBMCs. The receptors come from a woman aged 25 to 45 in good health and CMV-seronegative.

CDR3 protein: CASRRAGAYEQYF. CDR3 bases: TGTGCCAGCAGACGGGCAGGGGCCTACGAGCAGTACTTC. V usage is TRBV6-5 and J usage is TRBJ2-7; a weak D match, TRBD1 (6 bases). Trimming shortened V by 6 bases and J by 2 bases, and 11 bases separated the two germline ends. CDR1 MNHEY and CDR2 SVGAGI come from the germline V gene. The CDR3 is 13 amino acids.

This clone came up a few times. The chain recombines TRBV5-1 with TRBJ1-2, with a weak D call TRBD1 (6 bases). The CDR3 extends over 13 amino acids. In germline, CDR1 is SGHRS, CDR2 YFSETQ. Trimming removed 4 bases at V and 4 bases at J, with 11 bases between. The DNA for the CDR3 is TGCGCCAGCAGCCTTGACAGGTCCTATGGCTACACCTTC. It specifies CASSLDRSYGYTF.

The chain employs TRBV6-1 and TRBJ2-7; weak D call: TRBD2 (5 bases). The CDR3 runs 15 residues. In germline, CDR1 is MNHNS, CDR2 SASEGT. Trimming took off 6 bases at V and 3 bases at J, with 18 bases between the two ends. CDR3 nucleotides: TGTGCCAGCAGGGAGGCTCCGGGTGTTTTCTACGAGCAGTACTTC. This encodes CASREAPGVFYEQYF.

This chain uses TRBV28 with TRBJ2-7; possible D gene TRBD2, 7 bases. Germline assignment: CDR1 MDHEN and CDR2 SYDVKM. V dropped 1 base and J dropped 6 bases, with 13 bases sitting between them. The CDR3 runs to 14 residues. The CDR3 DNA reads as TGTGCCAGCAGTTTATTCCAGGGAGGGGGCGAGCAGTACTTC. Translated: CASSLFQGGGEQYF.

The chain links TRBV7-9 to TRBJ1-2; 9 bases fit TRBD1. CDR1 is SEHNR, CDR2 FQNEAQ, per germline (reference sequence). The CDR3 is 16 amino acids. J lost 8 bases, V lost 4 bases, and 14 bases had no gene match. The CDR3: CASSSKGGDRVSGYTF. The CDR3 nucleotides read TGTGCCAGCAGCTCAAAAGGTGGGGACAGGGTCTCCGGCTACACCTTC.

CDR3 region: CASSYTRPGSRGYTF. CDR3 bases: TGTGCCAGCAGTTACACCCGGCCGGGGTCTCGAGGCTACACCTTC. The V call is TRBV6-6, the J call TRBJ1-2, with D uncertain. The V gene lost 2 bases and the J gene lost 8 bases, with 18 bases spanning the gap. This CDR3 has 15 residues. CDR1 and CDR2 (germline): MNHNY, SVGAGI (reference sequence).

The chain uses TRBV7-2 and TRBJ2-1, with 11 bases aligning to TRBD2. Germline CDR1 SGHTA, CDR2 FQGNSA. This CDR3 is built from 15 residues. With V trimmed by 1 base and J by 8 bases, 4 bases remained unmatched. The CDR3 loop reads CASSLVASGGHEQFF. The CDR3 coding sequence is TGTGCCAGCAGCTTAGTGGCTAGCGGGGGGCATGAGCAGTTCTTC.

The chain combines TRBV5-4 with TRBJ1-1; possibly TRBD1 for D (6 bases). Trimming took 0 bases from V and 4 from J, leaving 19 bases between them. This CDR3 has 17 residues. The V gene's germline CDR1 is SGHNT and CDR2 YYREEE (reference sequence). The CDR3 sequence is CASSLDSGGALSTEAFF. CDR3 DNA: TGTGCCAGCAGCTTGGATAGCGGGGGCGCCTTGAGCACTGAAGCTTTCTTT.

V and J are TRBV6-5 and TRBJ2-7; D gene unclear. Trimming took off 0 bases at V and 6 bases at J, with 12 bases between the two ends. The CDR3 runs to 14 residues. The germline gives CDR1 MNHEY, CDR2 SVGAGI. For the CDR3, the DNA is TGTGCCAGCAGTTACTCGACAAGCAACTCCGAGCAGTACTTC. Translated, it gives CASSYSTSNSEQYF.

This rearrangement joins TRBV5-1 to TRBJ2-7, with 9 bases identical to TRBD2. Germline V gene data show CDR1 as SGHRS and CDR2 as YFSETQ. V shed 0 bases, J shed 9 bases, and the junction held 16 bases outside the gene matches. The CDR3 contains 17 residues. The CDR3: CASSLDAREGATFPQYF. CDR3 DNA sequence: TGCGCCAGCAGCTTGGACGCGCGGGAGGGTGCTACTTTTCCGCAGTACTTC. The variable domain in full, with the rest retrieved from reference TRBV5-1 and TRBJ2-7, is KAGVTQTPRYLIKTRGQQVTLSCSPISGHRSVSWYQQTPGQGLQFLFEYFSETQRNKGNFPGRFSGRQFSNSRSEMNVSTLELGDSALYLCASSLDAREGATFPQYFGPGTRLTVT.

V is TRBV5-1 and J is TRBJ1-1, with D tentatively TRBD1 (5 bases). CDR1 SGHRS and CDR2 YFSETQ come from the germline V gene. V was pared by 1 base and J by 4 bases, with 17 bases between. The CDR3 totals 16 residues. For the CDR3, the DNA is TGCGCCAGCAGCTTGATGGGACCCGGGAGGGGCACTGAAGCTTTCTTT. This translates into CASSLMGPGRGTEAFF.

This clone came up a few times. V usage is TRBV28 and J usage is TRBJ2-3; TRBD2 agrees at 10 bases. The CDR3 runs 17 residues. CDR1 is MDHEN, CDR2 SYDVKM, per germline. The junction had 10 bases not matched to a gene; V was cut back by 1 base and J by 6 bases. Written as DNA, the CDR3 is TGTGCCAGCAGTTTATCAGGAAGCGGGGGGGTTCAGGATACGCAGTATTTT. The encoded protein is CASSLSGSGGVQDTQYF.

The chain has TRBV6-1 and TRBJ1-2, with 7 bases that match TRBD1. CDR1 is MNHNS and CDR2 is SASEGT in the germline V gene. V shed 4 bases, J shed 3 bases, and the junction held 14 bases outside the gene matches. The CDR3 totals 17 residues. The DNA for the CDR3 is TGTGCCAGCAGTGCCCTCGCGCGGACAGGCTTGCACTATGGCTACACCTTC. Residues: CASSALARTGLHYGYTF.

The chain couples TRBV5-8 to TRBJ2-3; D may be TRBD2 (6 bases). V was cut by 1 base and J by 0 bases, with 12 bases left in between. Germline loops: CDR1 SGHTS, CDR2 YDEGEE. The CDR3 loop spans 16 amino acids. This CDR3 is CASSLSAGPSTDTQYF. As DNA, the CDR3 is TGTGCCAGCAGCTTGTCCGCGGGGCCTAGCACAGATACGCAGTATTTT.

This clone was found once. The CDR3 DNA reads TGTGCCAGCCCTAGCGGGGGGGCGGAGTCAGATACGCAGTATTTT. Translating gives CASPSGGAESDTQYF. The rearrangement links TRBV21-1 to TRBJ2-3; the table assigns TRBD2, which was not confirmed against the DNA. TRBV21-1 is a documented pseudogene. The CDR3 runs 15 residues.

In regard to this clone: This CDR3 is also generated by other DNA sequences in the sample. The chain couples TRBV28 to TRBJ1-4; no definite D call. The CDR3 length is 11 residues. The V end was cut by 2 bases, the J end by 7 bases, with 2 bases between. The germline CDR1 and CDR2 sequences are MDHEN and SYDVKM. As DNA, the CDR3 is TGTGCCAGCAGTTTACGTGAAAAACTGTTTTTT. Protein product: CASSLREKLFF.

The chain links TRBV11-1 to TRBJ1-2; D remains unclear. The ends were cut back, 1 base at V and 4 bases at J, with 7 bases in the middle. CDR1 and CDR2 (germline): SGHAT, FQDESV (reference sequence). This CDR3 comprises 13 residues. CDR3 DNA sequence: TGTGCCAGCAGCTTAGACGGGATCTATGGCTACACCTTC. This encodes CASSLDGIYGYTF.

This clone was seen just once. The chain is built from TRBV4-1 and TRBJ2-3, with 11 bases matching TRBD2. This CDR3 is 18 amino acids long. Germline CDR1 is MGHRA and CDR2 is YSYEKL. V trimming: 1 base; J trimming: 0 bases; junction bases outside the gene matches: 6. The DNA of the CDR3 is TGCGCCAGCAGCCAAGTGGGTAGCGGGGGGGCTAGCACAGATACGCAGTATTTT. Translated, it gives CASSQVGSGGASTDTQYF.

About this clone: At one boundary the junction diverges from the germline segment, which might be a read error. V gene TRBV29-1 combines with J gene TRBJ1-2; tentative D call: TRBD1 (6 bases). Germline V gene data show CDR1 as SQVTM and CDR2 as ANQGSEA. The CDR3 is 11 amino acids. DNA for the CDR3: TGCAGCATATATACAGGGAATGGCTACTCCTTC. Its translation: CSIYTGNGYSF.

This clone has just one count. This chain connects TRBV19 to TRBJ2-3, with 9 bases aligning to TRBD2. This CDR3 is 17 amino acids long. The trim removed 6 bases at V and 4 bases at J, leaving 14 bases unmatched. Germline V gene data show CDR1 as LNHDA and CDR2 as SQIVND (reference sequence). CDR3 loop: CASSSALAGKKADTQYF. CDR3 DNA sequence: TGTGCCAGTAGCTCTGCCCTAGCGGGAAAGAAGGCAGATACGCAGTATTTT.

This clone has more than one count but fewer than ten. The chain links TRBV19 to TRBJ1-1, with a tentative D call TRBD1 (6 bases). Germline V gene data show CDR1 as LNHDA and CDR2 as SQIVND (reference sequence). V gave up 5 bases and J gave up 0 bases, with 16 bases separating them. This CDR3 is built from 16 residues. CDR3 residues: CASSSQGQYLNTEAFF. The DNA for the CDR3 is TGTGCCAGTAGTTCCCAGGGACAATATTTGAACACTGAAGCTTTCTTT.

This clone has only one observation. The chain combines TRBV7-2 with TRBJ2-2, with TRBD1 identical over 8 bases. From germline, CDR1 is SGHTA and CDR2 FQGNSA. Trimming removed 5 bases from V and 1 base from J; junction bases left unmatched: 6. CDR3 length: 16 residues. CDR3: CASSPWTGLNTGELFF. In nucleotides, the CDR3 is TGTGCCAGCAGCCCATGGACAGGGCTGAACACCGGGGAGCTGTTTTTT.